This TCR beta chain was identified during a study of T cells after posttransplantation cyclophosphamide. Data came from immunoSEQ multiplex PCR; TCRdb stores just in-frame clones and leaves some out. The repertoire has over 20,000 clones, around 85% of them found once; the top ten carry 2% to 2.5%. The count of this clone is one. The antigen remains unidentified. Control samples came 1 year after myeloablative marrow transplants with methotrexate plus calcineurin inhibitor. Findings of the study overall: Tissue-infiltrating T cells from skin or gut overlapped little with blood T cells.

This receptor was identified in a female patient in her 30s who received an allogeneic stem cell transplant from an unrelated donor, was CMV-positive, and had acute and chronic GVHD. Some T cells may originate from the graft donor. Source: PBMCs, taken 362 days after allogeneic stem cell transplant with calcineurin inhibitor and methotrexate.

The CDR3: CASSVGVAGSRNEQFF. As DNA, the CDR3 is TGTGCCAGCAGCGTAGGGGTAGCGGGAAGTCGCAATGAGCAGTTCTTC. The chain recombines TRBV9 with TRBJ2-1; TRBD2 aligns across 8 bases. This CDR3 spans 16 amino acids. Germline V gene sequence: CDR1 SGDLS, CDR2 YYNGEE. V was clipped by 0 bases and J by 6 bases; unmatched bases: 8.